Below are 16 T cell receptor beta chains sequenced from a single sample in a study of OX40 agonist ivuxolimab in advanced cancers. The assay was immunoSEQ multiplex PCR, and TCRdb's table has in-frame clones only and misses some. The sample lists over 70,000 clones; about nine tenths were seen once. The material was CD4+ or CD8+ T cells sorted from blood, obtained in a trial of the OX40 agonist ivuxolimab. The receptors shown here come from an adult with an advanced solid tumor such as melanoma, head and neck, liver or kidney cancer.

This clone was observed a single time. This chain connects TRBV7-2 to TRBJ1-1, with a possible D match to TRBD1 (5 bases). The CDR3 totals 13 residues. Germline CDR1 is SGHTA and CDR2 is FQGNSA. V was clipped by 3 bases and J by 5 bases, with 10 bases between them. CDR3 DNA: TGTGCCAGCAGCTTCTTCGGGGGGACTGAAGCTTTCTTT. Translating it yields CASSFFGGTEAFF.

J is TRBJ2-5 and V is TRBV30, with 11 bases lining up with TRBD2. This CDR3 spans 14 amino acids. The germline CDR1 and CDR2 sequences are GTSNPN and SVGIG (reference sequence). With V trimmed by 5 bases and J by 4 bases, 6 bases remained unmatched. The CDR3 nucleotides are TGTGCCTGGTTACTAGCGGGAGTCGGAGAGACCCAGTACTTC. It is translated as CAWLLAGVGETQYF.

The genes are TRBV5-5 and TRBJ2-7, with 7 bases lining up with TRBD1. The J segment lost 5 bases and the V segment lost 4 bases, leaving 3 bases of the junction unmatched. This CDR3 is built from 12 residues. The V gene's germline CDR1 is SGHKS and CDR2 YYEKEE (reference sequence). The CDR3 loop is CASSLTGDEQYF. CDR3 nucleotides: TGTGCCAGCAGCCTCACAGGGGACGAGCAGTACTTC.

This CDR3 reads CASSPRAYSYEQYF. DNA of the CDR3: TGTGCCAGCTCACCCCGGGCCTACTCCTACGAGCAGTACTTC. The chain joins TRBV18 to TRBJ2-7; D unresolved. The germline CDR1 and CDR2 sequences are KGHSH and LQKENI. V lost 3 bases and J lost 0, with 9 bases in between. The CDR3 is 14 residues long.

The chain employs TRBV6-1 and TRBJ1-5; TRBD1 matches 9 bases. There are 17 residues in the CDR3. Germline assignment: CDR1 MNHNS and CDR2 SASEGT. The junction had 9 bases not matched to a gene; V was cut back by 0 bases and J by 6 bases. The DNA for the CDR3 is TGTGCCAGCAGTGAAGCGCTCGTGGGGACAGGGAGTCAGCCCCAGCATTTT. Translation: CASSEALVGTGSQPQHF.

The chain links TRBV10-3 to TRBJ2-6; TRBD1 might be the D (6 bases). With 10 bases removed from V and 0 bases from J, the gap between germline ends came to 13 bases. The CDR3 length is 15 residues. Germline lookup yields CDR1 ENHRY and CDR2 SYGVKD. The CDR3 DNA follows: TGTGCCACCGAGACGGACAGCTCTGGGGCCAACGTCCTGACTTTC. This encodes CATETDSSGANVLTF.

The chain employs TRBV19 and TRBJ2-1, with 11 bases aligning to TRBD2. Germline V gives CDR1 LNHDA, CDR2 SQIVND (reference sequence). The CDR3 runs 15 residues. Unmatched junction bases numbered 4, after V lost 3 bases and J lost 6 bases. CDR3 sequence: CASSIIAGGPNEQFF. Here the CDR3 DNA reads TGTGCCAGTAGTATTATAGCGGGAGGGCCCAATGAGCAGTTCTTC.

This clone appeared a few times. The CDR3 spells CASNPAGGRYNEQFF. The DNA for the CDR3 is TGTGCCAGCAACCCAGCGGGAGGGCGATACAATGAGCAGTTCTTC. The chain recombines TRBV6-4 with TRBJ2-1, with TRBD2 matching 10 bases. Trimming cost V 7 bases and J 4 bases; bases outside gene matches: 7. The CDR3 contains 15 residues. Germline CDR1 reads MRHNA; CDR2 reads SNTAGT.

This clone is labeled as medium-sized. V and J are TRBV19 and TRBJ1-5; no clear D gene. The CDR3 runs 12 residues. Germline values: CDR1 LNHDA, CDR2 SQIVND (reference sequence). The V and J ends lost 1 base and 9 bases respectively, with 7 bases between them. CDR3: CASSIGLAPQHF. The CDR3 bases are TGTGCCAGTAGTATAGGCCTAGCGCCCCAGCATTTT. Using reference TRBV19 and TRBJ1-5 for the parts outside the CDR3, the full variable domain is DGGITQSPKYLFRKEGQNVTLSCEQNLNHDAMYWYRQDPGQGLRLIYYSQIVNDFQKGDIAEGYSVSREKKESFPLTVTSAQKNPTAFYLCASSIGLAPQHFGDGTRLSIL.

This clone was seen a single time. The genes are TRBV27 and TRBJ1-4; the D is unclear. Germline V lookup: CDR1 MNHEY, CDR2 SMNVEV (reference sequence). V was cut by 6 bases and J by 8 bases, with 16 bases left in between. This CDR3 comprises 14 residues. Here the CDR3 reads CASRNLGWKEKLFF. The CDR3 DNA sequence: TGTGCCAGCAGAAACCTCGGGTGGAAGGAAAAACTGTTTTTT. Full variable domain (remainder filled in from reference TRBV27 and TRBJ1-4): EAQVTQNPRYLITVTGKKLTVTCSQNMNHEYMSWYRQDPGLGLRQIYYSMNVEVTDKGDVPEGYKVSRKEKRNFPLILESPSPNQTSLYFCASRNLGWKEKLFFGSGTQLSVL.

The chain joins TRBV7-3 to TRBJ2-3; 13 bases fit TRBD2. Unmatched junction bases numbered 8, after V lost 11 bases and J lost 0 bases. CDR1 SGHTA and CDR2 FQGTGA come from the germline V gene. The CDR3 sequence is 16 residues long. CDR3 DNA sequence: TGTGCCGCTGGGACTAGCGGGACGAATAGCACAGATACGCAGTATTTT. It is translated as CAAGTSGTNSTDTQYF.

This sequence joins TRBV5-8 and TRBJ1-1; D not certain. The V end was cut by 7 bases, the J end by 7 bases, with 5 bases between. Germline CDR1 and CDR2: SGHTS and YDEGEE. This CDR3 is built from 9 residues. CDR3 bases: TGTGCCAGCTTGGTTGAAGCTTTCTTT. This gives the protein CASLVEAFF.

The J gene is TRBJ2-7, the V gene TRBV20-1; no clear D. The CDR3 runs to 11 residues. Trimming removed 5 bases from V and 3 bases from J, with 8 bases in between. Germline V gives CDR1 DFQATT, CDR2 SNEGSKA (reference sequence). CDR3 DNA sequence: TGCAGTGCTCGGGCGGACTACGAGCAGTACTTC. Amino acids: CSARADYEQYF.

The gene calls are TRBV7-6 and TRBJ1-4; TRBD1 aligns across 7 bases. V lost 5 bases and J lost 8; bases outside the gene matches: 14. This CDR3 is 16 amino acids long. Germline lookup yields CDR1 SGHVS and CDR2 FNYEAQ. The CDR3 is CASSPWPGTEFEKLFF. As DNA, the CDR3 is TGTGCCAGCAGCCCCTGGCCCGGGACAGAGTTCGAAAAACTGTTTTTT. The full variable domain, rest sourced from reference TRBV7-6 and TRBJ1-4, is GAGVSQSPRYKVTKRGQDVALRCDPISGHVSLYWYRQALGQGPEFLTYFNYEAQQDKSGLPNDRFSAERPEGSISTLTIQRTEQRDSAMYRCASSPWPGTEFEKLFFGSGTQLSVL.

This chain links TRBV19 with TRBJ1-1; TRBD1 matches 9 bases. The CDR3 length is 14 residues. Germline V CDR1 and CDR2: LNHDA, SQIVND (reference sequence). CDR3 bases: TGTGCAAGTTGGGACAGGGTTGGCGACACTGAAGCTTTCTTT. Amino acid sequence: CASWDRVGDTEAFF. The whole variable domain, filled in from reference TRBV19 and TRBJ1-1, reads DGGITQSPKYLFRKEGQNVTLSCEQNLNHDAMYWYRQDPGQGLRLIYYSQIVNDFQKGDIAEGYSVSREKKESFPLTVTSAQKNPTAFYLCASWDRVGDTEAFFGQGTRLTVV.

V usage is TRBV2 and J usage is TRBJ2-7; a weak D match, TRBD1 (5 bases). V lost 8 bases and J 1 base, leaving 24 bases between the germline ends. The CDR3 runs to 17 residues. Per germline, CDR1 SNHLY and CDR2 FYNNEI. The CDR3 sequence: CASEMGQTNLKSYEQYF. DNA of the CDR3: TGTGCCAGCGAAATGGGGCAGACAAATCTGAAATCCTACGAGCAGTACTTC.